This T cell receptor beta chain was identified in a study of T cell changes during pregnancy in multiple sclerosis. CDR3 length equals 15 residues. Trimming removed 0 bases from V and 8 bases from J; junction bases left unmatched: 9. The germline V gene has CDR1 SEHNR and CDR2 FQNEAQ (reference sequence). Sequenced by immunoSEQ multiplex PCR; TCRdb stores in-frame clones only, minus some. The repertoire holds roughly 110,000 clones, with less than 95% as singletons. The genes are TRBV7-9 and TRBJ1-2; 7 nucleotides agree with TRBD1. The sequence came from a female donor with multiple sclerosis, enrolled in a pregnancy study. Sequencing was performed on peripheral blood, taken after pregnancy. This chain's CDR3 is CASSLALIQGKGYTF. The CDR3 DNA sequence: TGTGCCAGCAGCTTAGCGCTCATACAGGGGAAAGGCTACACCTTC. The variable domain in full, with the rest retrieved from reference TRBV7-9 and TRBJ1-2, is DTGVSQNPRHKITKRGQNVTFRCDPISEHNRLYWYRQTLGQGPEFLTYFQNEAQLEKSRLLSDRFSAERPKGSFSTLEIQRTEQGDSAMYLCASSLALIQGKGYTFGSGTRLTVV.